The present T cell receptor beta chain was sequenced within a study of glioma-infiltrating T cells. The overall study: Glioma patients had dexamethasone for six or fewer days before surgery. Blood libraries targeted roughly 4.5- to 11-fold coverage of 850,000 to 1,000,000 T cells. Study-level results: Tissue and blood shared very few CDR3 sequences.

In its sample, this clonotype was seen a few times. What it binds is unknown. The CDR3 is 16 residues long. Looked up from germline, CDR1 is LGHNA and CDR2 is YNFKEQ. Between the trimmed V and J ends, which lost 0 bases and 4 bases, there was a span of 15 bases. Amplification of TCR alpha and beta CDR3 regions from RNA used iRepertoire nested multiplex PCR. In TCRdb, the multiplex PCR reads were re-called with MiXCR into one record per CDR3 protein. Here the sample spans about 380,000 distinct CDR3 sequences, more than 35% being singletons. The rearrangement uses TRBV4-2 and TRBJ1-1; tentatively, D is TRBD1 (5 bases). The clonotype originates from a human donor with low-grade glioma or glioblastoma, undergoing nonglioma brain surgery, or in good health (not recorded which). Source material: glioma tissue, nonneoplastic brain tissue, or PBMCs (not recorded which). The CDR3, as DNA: TGTGCCAGCAGCCAAGATCCCGCAGGGTCTGGCACTGAAGCTTTCTTT. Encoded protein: CASSQDPAGSGTEAFF.